This T cell receptor beta chain came from a study of blood T cells in healthy people across ages (dated by TCRdb to about 2015). For the wider study: In model experiments, template switching captured roughly one uniquely barcoded TCR beta cDNA molecule for every two T cells. To track age-related changes in TCR beta repertoire diversity, the study relied on deep sequencing normalized with unique cDNA molecular identifiers. Donors were grouped into four age groups: young (average 16 years), middle-aged (roughly 38), aged (around 60) and long-lived (around 80). To avoid experimental bias, donors of different ages were distributed randomly across sequencing lanes. Using the same blood draw, the study looked at two additional independent replicas of 1 million unique cDNA reads for two donors, one aged 18 to 30 and the other aged 80 or older.

A note on this clonotype: Its antigen target is currently unknown. Base-call qualities are not available, and no considerably larger clone is one nucleotide away.

The approximately 39 donors, aged about 6 to 90 years, were systemically healthy Caucasian individuals from Russia. Each donor gave ten milliliters of peripheral blood, drawn into EDTA-treated Vacutainer tubes. PBMCs were isolated by Ficoll-Paque density-gradient centrifugation, with at least 7 million obtained per sample. Total RNA, at least 5 micrograms per sample, was extracted from PBMCs with Trizol reagent. Naive CD45RAhigh/CD27high T cell percentages were measured by flow cytometry on a PBMC aliquot from every donor. Libraries were prepared through 5' RACE. The listed sequencing device is Illumina HiSeq 2500. A second PCR of about 6 to 12 cycles was run with a J-beta primer mix and a sample-barcoded 5' primer. A template-switch 5' adaptor carrying 12 random nucleotides introduced a unique molecular identifier onto each TCR beta cDNA molecule. Each sample yielded at least 2.5 million CDR3-containing paired-end reads. All of the RNA was converted into first-strand cDNA using the Mint cDNA synthesis kit, with a TRBC-specific oligonucleotide serving as the primer. All cDNA was treated with uracil-DNA glycosylase and then went through a first 18-cycle PCR with the universal primers M1SS and BC2_uni_R. The paper's data handling went like this. For normalization, 1 million high-quality reads were randomly selected from each sample, with every read carrying a distinct molecular identifier. Instead of being binned into consensus sequences, reads with shared molecular identifiers were discarded. MiTCR, set to a Q25 quality threshold and the strictest error-elimination algorithm, was used for CDR3 identification, clonotype clustering and error correction. A nonparametric unseen species model using Euler transformation provided a lower-bound estimate of total TCR beta diversity. Through fastp at Q25 and MiXCR, TCRdb rebuilt clones from the public reads, retaining in-frame beta chains. Each entry merges the rows of one CDR3 protein and shows their most common DNA and genes. TCRdb's processing, not the study's, gives the V and J calls here. The table for this sample lists about 680,000 distinct CDR3 sequences; approximately 50% of them were counted only once. The top ten constitute around a third of the sample.

Broader findings and caveats from the paper: Because donor CMV infection status was unknown, age-related changes in expanded clonotypes were potentially confounded. Because profiling used bulk unsorted PBMCs, naive and antigen-experienced compartments could not be compared conclusively. Compared with the aged group, the long-lived group had more naive CD4+ T cells, fewer expanded clones and increased TCR diversity, a pattern suggesting age selection. Total diversity estimates from one million sequenced T cells were considered lower bounds and underestimates. The percentage of naive T cells measured by flow cytometry correlated strongly with observed TCR beta diversity. As age increased, observed TCR beta diversity per million T cells dropped in a roughly linear way, and a significant reduction was already evident by age about 36.

Trimming costs V 5 bases and J 0 bases, and their ends lie 15 bases apart. Measured from the cysteine to the phenylalanine, the CDR3 is 15 residues long. CDR3 DNA only is kept here, 45 bases in frame from base 1. From the germline V gene, CDR1 is SQVTM and CDR2 is ANQGSEA. This receptor was obtained from a woman aged 60-70 years in good health. What was sequenced was blood. The rearrangement joined TRBV29-1 to TRBJ2-3, with the D gene not clear enough to name. The CDR3 protein: CSVTLDGSSTDTQYF. The DNA sequence is as follows: TGCAGCGTTACCCTCGACGGATCTAGCACAGATACGCAGTATTTT.